Listed here are 21 T cell receptor beta chains from one sample, sequenced in a study of tumor and adjacent non-tumor tissue in lung cancer. RNA was extracted from bulk tissue without any cell sorting. The normal lung tissue was taken more than 3 cm from the tumor edge. The library came from three nested PCR rounds adapted from ARM-PCR protocols. TCRdb processed the multiplex PCR reads anew with MiXCR; each CDR3 protein has one entry. This table has more than 45,000 distinct CDR3 sequences, around three quarters appearing once. Source material: distant non-tumor lung tissue. Every receptor here comes from a woman between 55 and 75 years old with non-small cell lung cancer.

About this clonotype itself: A junction end diverges from the germline sequence, so it may reflect a read error. J is TRBJ1-6 and V is TRBV6-5; 8 positions agree with TRBD1. The CDR3 is made up of 13 amino acids. CDR1 and CDR2 (germline): MNHEY, SVGAGI. CDR3 sequence reads: CASSYRRDRSFLF. The DNA of the CDR3 is TGTGCCAGCAGTTACCGTCGGGACAGGAGCTTTTTATTT.

A note on this clonotype: Possible read error: a much larger clone is one base away. The rearrangement links TRBV6-1 to TRBJ2-3; D tentatively reads TRBD1 or TRBD2 (5 bases each). V lost 4 bases and J 8 bases, leaving 16 bases between the germline ends. The length of the CDR3 is 14 residues. CDR1 MNHNS and CDR2 SASEGT come from the germline V gene. In DNA, the CDR3 is TGTGCCAGCAGTGGGATACCAGGGAGAGGTACGCAGTATTTT. Amino acids: CASSGIPGRGTQYF.

For this clonotype: A read error may account for a junction end that differs from germline. The chain links TRBV6-2 or TRBV6-3 to TRBJ2-3, with unresolved D. The CDR3 has 16 amino acids. The germline CDR1 and CDR2 sequences are MNHEY and SVGEGT. In DNA form, the CDR3 reads TGTGCCAGCAGCCAAACTGGAGAGGCTGGCACAGATGCGCAGTATTTT. Translation gives CASSQTGEAGTDAQYF.

The chain joins TRBV6-2 or TRBV6-3 to TRBJ2-1; D gene unclear. The CDR3 length is 12 residues. CDR1 and CDR2 (germline): MNHEY, SVGEGT. Trimming cost V 2 bases and J 9 bases, with 8 bases left between them. The CDR3 protein is CASSYTNSEQFF. CDR3 coding DNA: TGTGCCAGCAGTTACACTAACAGTGAGCAGTTCTTC.

Concerning this clonotype itself: This CDR3 is missing its conserved last phenylalanine or tryptophan, likely due to a read error. V is TRBV11-2 and J is TRBJ2-7; 10 nucleotides match TRBD1. Germline CDR1 and CDR2: SGHAT and FQNNGV. The CDR3 length is 15 residues. The CDR3 region is CVSSSGTGAFDEQYL. CDR3 nucleotides: TGTGTCAGCAGCTCGGGGACAGGGGCCTTTGACGAGCAGTACTTA.

In the case of this clonotype: No conserved phenylalanine or tryptophan ends this CDR3, so it is likely a read error. The DNA is left out, because the CDR3 cannot be placed on it with certainty; the CDR3 is given as TCRdb lists it. This rearrangement joins TRBV6-2 or TRBV6-3 to TRBJ1-5; TRBD1, the table's D call, lacks a check against the DNA. Both ends counted, the CDR3 spans 15 residues. Germline loops: CDR1 MNHEY, CDR2 SVGEGT. CDR3 amino acids: CASSYSGQGSQPLHL.

This clonotype was observed at least ten times. V is TRBV28 and J is TRBJ1-2; D is unresolved. Deletions cut 7 bases from V and 2 bases from J, with 8 bases between. The V gene's germline CDR1 is MDHEN and CDR2 SYDVKM. This CDR3 has 12 residues. The DNA of the CDR3 is TGTGCCAGCACGACGGGGAACTATGGCTACACCTTC. As protein: CASTTGNYGYTF.

As to this clonotype: A read error may explain this, as a much larger clone is one base away. The chain has TRBV20-1 and TRBJ2-1, with 10 bases fitting TRBD2. CDR3 length: 15 amino acids. Per the germline V gene, CDR1 is DFQATT and CDR2 is SNEGSKA (reference sequence). The CDR3 DNA is TGCAGTGCTAGCCCGGCTAGCGGGAGTAGGAATGAGCTGTTCTTC. Translated, it gives CSASPASGSRNELFF.

With regard to this clonotype: A read error may produce the germline difference seen at one junction end. This chain joins TRBV29-1 and TRBJ1-4; D is uncertain. The CDR3 consists of 11 residues. Germline V gene data show CDR1 as SQVTM and CDR2 as ANQGSEA. The CDR3 reads CGVGVNEKQFF. DNA for the CDR3: TGCGGCGTTGGGGTGAATGAAAAACAGTTTTTT.

This clonotype was observed a handful of times. A much more abundant neighbour one base away suggests this may be a read error. The chain couples TRBV4-1 to TRBJ2-7; 9 bases map to TRBD1. The ends lost 7 bases at V and 3 bases at J; junction bases unmatched: 7. Looked up from germline, CDR1 is MGHRA and CDR2 is YSYEKL. The CDR3 spans 14 residues. The CDR3 loop is CASTPGQGNYEQYF. Here the CDR3 DNA reads TGCGCCAGCACCCCAGGACAGGGGAACTACGAGCAGTACTTC.

Concerning this clonotype: The conserved phenylalanine or tryptophan is not found at the CDR3 terminus, so this likely reflects a read error. V usage is TRBV5-5 and J usage is TRBJ2-5, with no clear D. This CDR3 has 16 amino acids. Trimming cost V 4 bases and J 2 bases, with 18 bases left between them. CDR1 is SGHKS, CDR2 YYEKEE, per germline (reference sequence). CDR3 nucleotides: TGTGCCAGCAGCGGCGGAGTATTAGGCATTCAAGAGACCCAGTACCTC. Its protein product is CASSGGVLGIQETQYL.

The table lists this clonotype with a few counts. This rearrangement joins TRBV30 to TRBJ2-5, with unresolved D. Germline CDR1 GTSNPN, CDR2 SVGIG (reference sequence). V lost 2 bases and J lost 5, with 6 bases in between. There are 11 residues in the CDR3. CDR3 nucleotides: TGTGCCTGGAGTCTGGAGGAGACCCAGTACTTC. Protein: CAWSLEETQYF. Looking up the rest from reference TRBV30 and TRBJ2-5 gives the full variable domain: SQTIHQWPATLVQPVGSPLSLECTVEGTSNPNLYWYRQAAGRGLQLLFYSVGIGQISSEVPQNLSASRPQDRQFILSSKKLLLSDSGFYLCAWSLEETQYFGPGTRLLVL.

Of note for this clonotype: One junction end does not reproduce the germline sequence, and a read error may be involved. The V and J genes are TRBV4-3 and TRBJ2-3; no reliable D call. CDR1 is LGHNA and CDR2 is YSLEER in the germline V gene. This CDR3 is built from 16 residues. CDR3: CASSQDPAPITDTQYF. The CDR3 DNA reads TGCGCCAGCAGCCAAGATCCGGCTCCAATCACAGATACGCAGTACTTT.

The chain is built from TRBV4-1 and TRBJ2-1; the match to TRBD2 covers 7 bases. Germline CDR1 reads MGHRA; CDR2 reads YSYEKL. This CDR3 is 15 amino acids long. V was pared by 5 bases and J by 8 bases, with 12 bases of the junction left unmatched. CDR3 in amino acids: CASSLLGLSVHEQFF. In DNA form, the CDR3 reads TGCGCCAGCAGCTTACTGGGACTATCTGTGCATGAGCAGTTCTTC.

For this clonotype: The junction departs from the called germline gene at one end, perhaps through a read error. This chain joins TRBV4-1 and TRBJ1-1, with unresolved D. The CDR3 sequence is 16 residues long. Germline values: CDR1 MGHRA, CDR2 YSYEKL. The CDR3 nucleotides read TGCGCCAGCAGTCACCTGTTGGGAAGGGCCGTAACTGGAGCTTTCTTT. This gives the protein CASSHLLGRAVTGAFF.

In the case of this clonotype: A junction end diverges from the germline sequence, so it may reflect a read error. The chain combines TRBV4-1 with TRBJ1-2; tentative D call: TRBD1 (6 bases). This CDR3 is 15 amino acids long. Germline V gene lookup returns CDR1 MGHRA and CDR2 YSYEKL. The CDR3 region is CANSQGVGGNYDYTF. CDR3 sequence (DNA): TGCGCCAACAGCCAAGGGGTAGGGGGAAACTATGACTACACCTTC.

About this clonotype: A read error may account for a junction end that differs from germline. The CDR3, as DNA: TGTGCTAGCAGCTTGACGCAATATGATTCACCCATCCACTTT. The encoded protein is CASSLTQYDSPIHF. This chain connects TRBV5-5 to TRBJ1-6, with D uncertain. The V gene's germline CDR1 is SGHKS and CDR2 YYEKEE (reference sequence). The CDR3 extends over 14 amino acids.

This clonotype was detected only a few times. Since a much larger clone is just one base distant, this may be a read error. The chain links TRBV29-1 to TRBJ1-2, with TRBD1 identical over 9 bases. The CDR3 covers 15 residues. After removal of 0 bases from V and 5 bases from J, the junction contained 7 bases not matched to a gene. Germline V lookup: CDR1 SQVTM, CDR2 ANQGSEA. The CDR3 bases are TGCAGCGTTGAAGATCGAGACAGGGGGGATTATGGCTACACCTTC. The encoded protein is CSVEDRDRGDYGYTF.

At least ten counts were recorded for this clonotype. The rearrangement links TRBV27 to TRBJ1-6; no reliable D call. Germline CDR1 is MNHEY and CDR2 is SMNVEV (reference sequence). Trimming took 6 bases from V and 7 from J, leaving 16 bases between them. The CDR3 has 15 amino acids. Written as DNA, the CDR3 is TGTGCCAGCAGCTTGCTGGCGGGGAGGAATTCACCCCTCCACTTT. Translated, it gives CASSLLAGRNSPLHF.

Regarding this clonotype: A read error may produce the germline difference seen at one junction end. The CDR3 DNA reads as TGTGACAGCAGCACACAGGGAACTGAGCAGTTCTTC. Translation: CDSSTQGTEQFF. V and J are TRBV11-2 and TRBJ2-1; TRBD1 might be the D (6 bases). The germline V gene has CDR1 SGHAT and CDR2 FQNNGV. CDR3 size: 12 residues.

As regards this clonotype: One end of the junction varies from germline; a read error may be responsible. The chain couples TRBV4-3 to TRBJ2-1, with TRBD2 as a possible D gene (5 bases). Germline V gene lookup returns CDR1 LGHNA and CDR2 YSLEER. This CDR3 is 16 amino acids long. The CDR3: CASSHLTTGNYNEQFF. The CDR3 nucleotides read TGCGCCAGTAGCCATTTGACTACCGGCAACTACAATGAGCAGTTCTTC.